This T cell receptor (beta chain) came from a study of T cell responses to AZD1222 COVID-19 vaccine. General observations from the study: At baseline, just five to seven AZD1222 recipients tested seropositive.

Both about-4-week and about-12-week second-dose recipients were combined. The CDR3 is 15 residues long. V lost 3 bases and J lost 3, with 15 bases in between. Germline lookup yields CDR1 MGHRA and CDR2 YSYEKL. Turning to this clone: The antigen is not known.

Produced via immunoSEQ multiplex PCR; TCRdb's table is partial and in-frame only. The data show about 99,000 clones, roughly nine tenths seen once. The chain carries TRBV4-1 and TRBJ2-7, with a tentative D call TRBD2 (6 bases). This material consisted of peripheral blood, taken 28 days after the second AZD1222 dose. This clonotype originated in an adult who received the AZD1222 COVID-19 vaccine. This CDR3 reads CASSQGTFRNYEQYF. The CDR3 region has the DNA TGCGCCAGCAGCCAGGGGACTTTCCGGAACTACGAGCAGTACTTC.